These T cell receptor beta chains were read from a single sample in a study of blood T cell repertoires in COVID-19. Assay: immunoSEQ multiplex PCR; the TCRdb copy retains only in-frame clones and omits some. The repertoire holds roughly 360,000 clones, with roughly four fifths as singletons. The sample was peripheral blood. These receptors were collected from a human donor with acute or convalescent COVID-19. The donor label of this sample is uncertain. Both conserved end residues are part of each CDR3. A D gene is named only where the DNA matches it firmly. Clone size is stated in some rows and not others, as once, few, many or a class when expanded.

abundance | d_gene | j_gene | v_gene | CDR3aa | CDR3nt
NA | NA | TRBJ1-2 | TRBV30 | CAWNRQENYGYTF | TGTGCCTGGAACCGACAGGAGAACTATGGCTACACCTTC
NA | NA | TRBJ1-1 | TRBV30 | CAWSPQRVTEAFF | TGTGCCTGGAGTCCTCAACGGGTCACTGAAGCTTTCTTT
few | NA | TRBJ1-1 | TRBV28 | CASRPATGLSTEAFF | TGTGCCAGCAGACCTGCGACAGGTCTAAGCACTGAAGCTTTCTTT
NA | TRBD2 | TRBJ2-3 | TRBV5-1 | CASSLGLAGPRGTDTQYF | TGCGCCAGCAGCTTAGGCCTAGCGGGCCCCAGAGGCACAGATACGCAGTATTTT
once | NA | TRBJ1-2 | TRBV28 | CASRPGNGVEDTF | TGTGCCAGCCGCCCGGGTAACGGCGTCGAGGACACCTTC
NA | TRBD1 | TRBJ1-5 | TRBV28 | CASSGTGGPYSNQPQHF | TGTGCCAGCAGCGGGACAGGGGGCCCTTATAGCAATCAGCCCCAGCATTTT
NA | NA | TRBJ1-5 | TRBV6-1 | CASSVGAPIGSSNQPQHF | TGTGCCAGCAGTGTGGGGGCCCCTATAGGGAGTAGCAATCAGCCCCAGCATTTT
once | NA | TRBJ1-5 | TRBV5-8 | CASSLVTSQPQHF | TGTGCCAGCAGCTTGGTTACATCCCAGCCCCAGCATTTT
NA | TRBD1 | TRBJ1-2 | TRBV6-5 | CASSYGTAKYGYTF | TGTGCCAGCAGTTACGGGACAGCGAAGTATGGCTACACCTTC
few | NA | TRBJ1-6 | TRBV5-5 | CASSLAQRQFNSPLHF | TGTGCCAGCAGCTTGGCCCAGCGACAGTTTAATTCACCCCTCCACTTT
NA | TRBD2 | TRBJ2-1 | TRBV19 | CASSIFSGTGRSSYNEQFF | TGTGCCAGTAGTATTTTTAGCGGGACGGGCCGGAGCTCCTACAATGAGCAGTTCTTC
NA | TRBD2 | TRBJ2-7 | TRBV7-8 | CASTPYGSGRSYEQYF | TGTGCCAGCACCCCTTACGGGAGCGGGAGGTCCTACGAGCAGTACTTC
NA | NA | TRBJ1-3 | TRBV6-5 | CASRYSSGNTIYF | TGTGCCAGCCGATACAGCTCTGGAAACACCATATATTTT
NA | NA | TRBJ2-7 | TRBV5-1 | CASSLGGQGSYEQYF | TGCGCCAGCAGCTTGGGTGGACAAGGTTCCTACGAGCAGTACTTC
NA | TRBD1 | TRBJ1-5 | TRBV5-1 | CASSFGAGGSNQPQHF | TGCGCCAGCAGCTTCGGGGCAGGGGGTAGCAATCAGCCCCAGCATTTT
NA | NA | TRBJ2-5 | TRBV29-1 | CSAETGQETQYF | TGCAGCGCTGAGACAGGCCAAGAGACCCAGTACTTC
NA | TRBD1 | TRBJ1-1 | TRBV5-1 | CASSWGTGVNNEAFF | TGCGCCAGCAGCTGGGGGACAGGGGTAAATAACGAGGCTTTCTTT
NA | TRBD1 | TRBJ2-1 | TRBV28 | CASSFERGHREQFF | TGTGCCAGCAGTTTTGAGAGGGGGCATCGGGAGCAGTTCTTC
NA | NA | TRBJ2-1 | TRBV5-5 | CASMRRGDEQFF | TGTGCCAGCATGCGAAGGGGTGATGAGCAGTTCTTC
NA | TRBD1 | TRBJ2-7 | TRBV7-9 | CASSLRGQGAEQYF | TGTGCCAGCAGCTTAAGGGGACAGGGGGCCGAGCAGTACTTC
NA | TRBD1 | TRBJ1-2 | TRBV2 | CASSAPPPSWTGSYGYTF | TGTGCCAGCAGTGCACCCCCCCCTTCATGGACAGGGTCCTATGGCTACACCTTC
NA | NA | TRBJ1-4 | TRBV5-1 | CASSLAAGAEKLFF | TGCGCCAGCAGCTTGGCGGCAGGGGCTGAAAAACTGTTTTTT
NA | NA | TRBJ2-3 | TRBV7-2 | CASSLSRAQYF | TGTGCCAGCAGCTTAAGTCGGGCGCAGTATTTT
NA | NA | TRBJ1-2 | TRBV5-4 | CASSFGQDYGYTF | TGTGCCAGCAGCTTTGGCCAGGACTATGGCTACACCTTC
once | NA | TRBJ2-7 | TRBV5-4 | CASSLAGQGIYEQYF | TGTGCCAGCAGCTTGGCTGGGCAGGGGATATACGAGCAGTACTTC
NA | NA | TRBJ2-1 | TRBV12-3/TRBV12-4 | CASSLDTNSEQFF | TGTGCCAGCAGTTTGGACACCAACAGTGAGCAGTTCTTC
NA | NA | TRBJ2-2 | TRBV10-2 | CASRTPVTGELFF | TGCGCCAGCAGAACTCCGGTCACCGGGGAGCTGTTTTTT
NA | NA | TRBJ1-1 | TRBV5-1 | CASSLRMGQITEAFF | TGCGCCAGCAGCTTGAGGATGGGCCAAATCACTGAAGCTTTCTTT
NA | NA | TRBJ1-1 | TRBV5-6 | CASRSYRNTEAFF | TGTGCCAGCAGGAGTTACAGGAACACTGAAGCTTTCTTT
NA | NA | TRBJ1-6 | TRBV9 | CASSVGSSYNSPLHF | TGTGCCAGCAGCGTAGGGAGCTCCTATAATTCACCCCTCCACTTT
few | TRBD1 | TRBJ1-3 | TRBV7-8 | CASSLLGTGVGNTIYF | TGTGCCAGCAGCTTGCTCGGGACAGGGGTAGGAAACACCATATATTTT
NA | NA | TRBJ1-5 | TRBV28 | CASSSRVIRQPQHF | TGTGCCAGCAGTTCCCGGGTAATAAGGCAGCCCCAGCATTTT
NA | TRBD2 | TRBJ2-2 | TRBV2 | CASKNSGANTGELFF | TGTGCCAGCAAAAATAGCGGGGCGAACACCGGGGAGCTGTTTTTT
NA | NA | TRBJ1-4 | TRBV5-1 | CASSLGPGNEKLFF | TGCGCCAGCAGCTTGGGGCCGGGAAATGAAAAACTGTTTTTT
NA | NA | TRBJ2-1 | TRBV30 | CAWSSQRNYNEQFF | TGTGCCTGGAGTAGCCAGCGGAACTACAATGAGCAGTTCTTC
NA | TRBD1 | TRBJ1-2 | TRBV18 | CASSLSTGNHYGYTF | TGTGCCAGCTCACTCTCGACAGGGAACCACTATGGCTACACCTTC
NA | TRBD2 | TRBJ2-7 | TRBV6-4 | CASSDPGRWEGDYEQYF | TGTGCCAGCAGTGACCCGGGTCGCTGGGAGGGCGATTACGAGCAGTACTTC
NA | NA | TRBJ2-3 | TRBV9 | CASSLSTDTQYF | TGTGCCAGCAGCCTAAGCACAGATACGCAGTATTTT
NA | NA | TRBJ2-3 | TRBV5-1 | CASSRDKSTDTQYF | TGCGCCAGCAGCCGGGACAAAAGCACAGATACGCAGTATTTT
once | NA | TRBJ1-1 | TRBV10-3 | CAISATGGMNTEAFF | TGTGCCATCAGTGCCACGGGAGGGATGAACACTGAAGCTTTCTTT
NA | NA | TRBJ1-1 | TRBV5-1 | CASSSTNVRGEAFF | TGCGCCAGCAGCTCAACGAATGTAAGGGGGGAAGCTTTCTTT
NA | TRBD1 | TRBJ1-1 | TRBV10-3 | CAISRIGQGSFEAFF | TGTGCCATCAGCCGGATCGGACAGGGCTCCTTTGAAGCTTTCTTT
NA | TRBD1 | TRBJ1-2 | TRBV12-3/TRBV12-4 | CASSTETGNGYTF | TGTGCCAGCAGTACTGAGACAGGGAATGGCTACACCTTC
NA | NA | TRBJ1-6 | TRBV4-2 | CASSQDVGGTNSPLHF | TGTGCCAGCAGCCAAGACGTGGGAGGGACCAATTCACCCCTCCACTTT
NA | TRBD2 | TRBJ2-1 | TRBV27 | CASSNIPSGRAYNEQFF | TGTGCCAGCAGTAACATCCCGAGCGGGAGGGCTTACAATGAGCAGTTCTTC
few | TRBD2 | TRBJ2-1 | TRBV5-1 | CASSFKLAGGISSYNEQFF | TGCGCCAGCAGCTTTAAGTTAGCGGGGGGGATTAGCTCCTACAATGAGCAGTTCTTC
NA | TRBD2 | TRBJ2-3 | TRBV5-8 | CASSLNVVPGGPEDTQYF | TGTGCCAGCAGCTTGAACGTGGTACCGGGAGGGCCGGAAGATACGCAGTATTTT
NA | TRBD2 | TRBJ2-5 | TRBV5-6 | CASSPPDWTGGKETQYF | TGTGCCAGCAGCCCACCCGATTGGACGGGGGGTAAAGAGACCCAGTACTTC
NA | NA | TRBJ1-2 | TRBV30 | CAGGRGSGYTF | TGTGCCGGGGGTCGGGGAAGTGGCTACACCTTC
NA | NA | TRBJ1-4 | TRBV5-1 | CASSLGQENEKLFF | TGCGCCAGCAGCTTGGGACAGGAGAATGAAAAACTGTTTTTT
NA | NA | TRBJ1-5 | TRBV10-2 | CASSDHGGLNQPQHF | TGCGCCAGCAGTGACCATGGGGGACTCAATCAGCCCCAGCATTTT
once | NA | TRBJ2-1 | TRBV12-3/TRBV12-4 | CASSFEWGDEQFF | TGTGCCAGCAGTTTTGAATGGGGGGATGAGCAGTTCTTC
NA | TRBD2 | TRBJ2-3 | TRBV7-8 | CASSGRTSADTQYF | TGTGCCAGCAGCGGACGGACTAGTGCAGATACGCAGTATTTT
NA | TRBD1 | TRBJ1-6 | TRBV24-1 | CATAWDSNSPLHF | TGTGCCACCGCGTGGGACAGCAATTCACCCCTCCACTTT